This T cell receptor beta chain was sequenced during a study of CD8 T cells in Susac syndrome. Study information: At the time of blood draw, patients with Susac syndrome were therapy-naive, receiving corticosteroids, or receiving intravenous immunoglobulin alone.

CDR3 length equals 15 residues. With 0 bases removed from V and 7 bases from J, the gap between germline ends came to 10 bases. In germline, CDR1 is LGHDT, CDR2 YNNKEL (reference sequence). Random hexamers were used to reverse transcribe 0.5 to 1 ug of RNA. One entry per CDR3 protein results from TCRdb running MiXCR on the immunoSEQ multiplex PCR reads. The sample has hundreds of thousands of distinct CDR3 sequences, approximately 94% seen once. This sequence joins TRBV3-1 and TRBJ1-6, with D possibly being TRBD1 (6 bases). This TCR derives from a human donor with Susac syndrome. Material: CD4+ T cells from PBMCs. CDR3 sequence reads: CASSQDNRANSPLHF. In DNA, the CDR3 is TGTGCCAGCAGCCAAGATAACAGGGCAAATTCACCCCTCCACTTT.